This T cell receptor (beta chain) was retrieved from a study of early T cells in non-severe SARS-CoV-2 infection. For the study at large: Sequenced bulk RNA came from whole blood that was unsorted, and chains were unpaired.

Each single cDNA molecule received a unique molecular identifier. MiXCR, applied by TCRdb to the 5' RACE reads, yields one record per CDR3 protein. This sample yields tens of thousands of distinct CDR3 sequences, of which around 10% are seen a single time; about 12% belongs to the top ten. Germline CDR1 is MDHEN and CDR2 is SYDVKM. The V and J ends lost 3 bases and 6 bases, in that order; junction bases with no gene match: 7. This CDR3 is 14 amino acids long. This clonotype has just a few counts. What it binds is not known. Findings and limits, study-wide: The study's VDJdb matching favored anti-spike CD8 responses and missed private and CD4 specificities.

The chain uses TRBV28 and TRBJ1-1, with 7 nucleotides matching TRBD1. The TCR originated in an adult who was a healthcare worker with PCR-confirmed SARS-CoV-2 infection or an uninfected control (not recorded which). Sequences were derived from whole blood, sampled at baseline. As DNA, the CDR3 is TGTGCCAGCAGTTTCGAGGGGGCAGTCGCTGAAGCTTTCTTT. It yields the protein CASSFEGAVAEAFF.